The clone carrying this T cell receptor (beta chain) was found many times. No antigen is known for it. Among the patients, aged 18 to 65, hyperthyroidism was newly diagnosed and had lasted under 2 months. Thyroid ultrasound and orbital computed tomography, with clinical symptoms and serum thyroxine and TRAb, informed diagnoses. These data belong to a study of T cells in Graves' hyperthyroidism and ophthalmopathy. Broader study findings: Ophthalmopathy, as predicted by the model, came a median 6.5 months after the prediction.

RNA transcripts were the template for amplifying TCR beta CDR3 regions. The HTBI primer set drove a first-round RT-PCR of the TCR CDR3. MiXCR was run by TCRdb on the multiplex PCR reads, yielding one entry per CDR3 protein. The data contain around 560,000 distinct CDR3 sequences, approximately 16% of them singletons. The length of the CDR3 is 15 residues. Trimming shortened V by 0 bases and J by 4 bases, and 12 bases separated the two germline ends. CDR1 and CDR2 from the germline V gene are MNHNS and SASEGT. The chain has TRBV6-1 and TRBJ1-1; no reliable D call. This sequence was found in a woman aged 18-30 years with Graves' hyperthyroidism. The sequenced material came from blood. The CDR3 nucleotides read TGTGCCAGCAGTGAAGCTGACGGGATTGGCACTGAAGCTTTCTTT. Translated, it gives CASSEADGIGTEAFF.